Following are 19 T cell receptor beta chains from one sample sequenced in a study of T cell responses to AZD1222 COVID-19 vaccine (dated by TCRdb to the early 2020s). The time point label on this specimen signifies: baseline before first vaccination. Library preparation used the immunoSEQ multiplex PCR assay. TCRdb re-hosts the immuneACCESS table, in-frame sequences only. Its copies lack some clones; in the studies checked, an unresolved V gene accounts for under half of them, and the cause for the rest is not known. This sample lists some 180,000 clones; roughly 88% were detected once. The ten largest account for 0.49% of the sample. Sequencing used peripheral blood, obtained on day 0 of AZD1222 vaccination. Receptor source: an adult in good health.

The rearrangement uses TRBV7-2 and TRBJ1-1; D call uncertain. The germline gives CDR1 SGHTA, CDR2 FQGNSA. Trimming removed 3 bases at V and 4 bases at J, with 9 bases between. The CDR3 is 13 residues long. The CDR3 is CASSFRISTEAFF. The CDR3 nucleotides read TGTGCCAGCAGCTTCCGGATTAGCACTGAAGCTTTCTTT.

This chain uses TRBV7-8 with TRBJ2-1, with D perhaps matching TRBD1 (6 bases). Trimming cost V 0 bases and J 3 bases, with 9 bases left between them. Germline assignment: CDR1 SGHVS and CDR2 FQNEAQ. The CDR3 contains 15 residues. CDR3 DNA: TGTGCCAGCAGCTTAGCGATAGGGGGCTACAATGAGCAGTTCTTC. It codes for CASSLAIGGYNEQFF.

This clone came up once. The rearrangement uses TRBV28 and TRBJ1-1; D is perhaps TRBD1 (5 bases). Looked up from germline, CDR1 is MDHEN and CDR2 is SYDVKM. CDR3 length equals 11 residues. The V end was cut by 8 bases, the J end by 2 bases, with 6 bases between. CDR3 sequence (DNA): TGTGCCAGCTGGGACAACACTGAAGCTTTCTTT. Its protein product is CASWDNTEAFF.

This sequence joins TRBV4-2 and TRBJ1-2; D not certain. Trimming cost V 1 base and J 0 bases, with 12 bases left between them. Germline assignment: CDR1 LGHNA and CDR2 YNFKEQ. This CDR3 region has 16 residues. The CDR3 region has the DNA TGTGCCAGCAGCCAAGTGTCCGGAAATCCTAACTATGGCTACACCTTC. Its protein product is CASSQVSGNPNYGYTF.

The rearrangement uses TRBV7-2 and TRBJ1-5; no clear D gene. This CDR3 is built from 12 residues. The V gene lost 8 bases and the J gene lost 3 bases, with 8 bases spanning the gap. The germline V gene encodes CDR1 SGHTA and CDR2 FQGNSA. The CDR3: CASAHDNQPQHF. For the CDR3, the DNA is TGTGCCAGCGCCCATGACAATCAGCCCCAGCATTTT.

The CDR3 region is CASSASTGTQETQYF. CDR3 sequence (DNA): TGTGCCAGCAGTGCCTCGACAGGGACCCAAGAGACCCAGTACTTC. The rearrangement uses TRBV6-4 and TRBJ2-5; 7 bases are a match to TRBD1. The V segment lost 4 bases and the J segment 1 base; nucleotides outside the gene matches: 6. The CDR3 is 15 residues long. The germline CDR1 and CDR2 sequences are MRHNA and SNTAGT.

This clone has more than one count but fewer than ten. The chain uses TRBV27 and TRBJ1-6; D is unclear. CDR1 is MNHEY and CDR2 is SMNVEV in the germline V gene (reference sequence). CDR3 length: 12 amino acids. Trimming took 6 bases from V and 9 from J, leaving 9 bases between them. The CDR3 region is CASSQRASPLHF. In nucleotides, the CDR3 is TGTGCCAGCAGCCAACGGGCTTCACCCCTCCACTTT.

This chain uses TRBV3-1 (or the pseudogene TRBV3-2) with TRBJ2-7; 8 nucleotides line up with TRBD1. Germline trimming cut 2 bases from V and 4 bases from J; bases unmatched to any gene: 10. Germline V CDR1 and CDR2: LGHDT, YNNKEL (reference sequence). The CDR3 totals 16 residues. The DNA of the CDR3 is TGTGCCAGCAGCCAAAGACAGGGGCCTCTTTTATACGAGCAGTACTTC. It is translated as CASSQRQGPLLYEQYF.

The chain carries TRBV5-1 and TRBJ2-7; a possible D gene is TRBD1 (6 bases). The CDR3 is 14 residues long. CDR1 and CDR2 from the germline V gene are SGHRS and YFSETQ. V was cut by 4 bases and J by 6 bases, with 17 bases left in between. The CDR3 reads CASSLRGYGFEQYF. The CDR3 coding sequence is TGCGCCAGCAGCCTGAGGGGGTATGGGTTCGAGCAGTACTTC.

The V gene is TRBV9, the J gene TRBJ2-1; TRBD1 matches at 7 bases. CDR1 is SGDLS, CDR2 YYNGEE, per germline. The V segment lost 0 bases and the J segment 2 bases; nucleotides outside the gene matches: 2. CDR3 length: 15 amino acids. Here the CDR3 reads CASSVEGAAYNEQFF. The CDR3 nucleotides are TGTGCCAGCAGCGTAGAGGGGGCGGCCTACAATGAGCAGTTCTTC.

The V call is TRBV30, the J call TRBJ2-7, with 8 nucleotides matching TRBD1. This CDR3 is built from 14 residues. Germline values: CDR1 GTSNPN, CDR2 SVGIG (reference sequence). V lost 4 bases to trimming and J lost 6 bases; unmatched junction nucleotides: 11. The DNA for the CDR3 is TGTGCCTGGAACCCGCGGACAGGGTCAGCCGAGCAGTACTTC. Residues: CAWNPRTGSAEQYF.

This clone has a handful of counts. The chain combines TRBV6-5 with TRBJ1-6, with 9 bases that match TRBD1. The germline V gene encodes CDR1 MNHEY and CDR2 SVGAGI. The V and J ends lost 8 bases and 8 bases, in that order; junction bases with no gene match: 7. CDR3 length: 14 residues. CDR3 in DNA: TGTGCCAGCTGCGTGGGACAGGGCCATTCACCCCTCCACTTT. It is translated as CASCVGQGHSPLHF.

The CDR3: CASSVEPSNYGYTF. In DNA form, the CDR3 reads TGTGCCAGCAGCGTAGAGCCTTCTAACTATGGCTACACCTTC. The chain links TRBV9 to TRBJ1-2; no definite D call. Germline V gene sequence: CDR1 SGDLS, CDR2 YYNGEE. The germline V and J ends were trimmed by 0 bases and 0 bases, with 6 bases remaining between them. The CDR3 is made up of 14 amino acids.

This chain uses TRBV9 with TRBJ2-2; possibly TRBD1 for D (6 bases). This CDR3 contains 13 residues. Deletions cut 7 bases from V and 2 bases from J, with 9 bases between. CDR1 is SGDLS, CDR2 YYNGEE, per germline. CDR3 bases: TGTGCCAGCCAGGGGAGTAACACCGGGGAGCTGTTTTTT. This sequence encodes CASQGSNTGELFF.

The chain joins TRBV6-2 or TRBV6-3 to TRBJ1-5; 7 bases map to TRBD1. With 1 base clipped from V and 6 bases from J, the junction kept 12 bases outside the gene matches. Germline lookup yields CDR1 MNHEY and CDR2 SVGEGT. This CDR3 comprises 17 residues. As DNA, the CDR3 is TGTGCCAGCAGTTACTACCAGAACGAGGGGGCAGGTCAGCCCCAGCATTTT. It is translated as CASSYYQNEGAGQPQHF.

The J gene is TRBJ1-4, the V gene TRBV28, with D perhaps matching TRBD1 (6 bases). The CDR3 contains 16 residues. CDR1 is MDHEN and CDR2 is SYDVKM in the germline V gene. Trimming took off 2 bases at V and 6 bases at J, with 16 bases between the two ends. CDR3 in amino acids: CASSLAGRGKDEKLFF. The CDR3 DNA sequence: TGTGCCAGCAGTTTAGCGGGGAGGGGGAAGGATGAAAAACTGTTTTTT.

The chain uses TRBV29-1 and TRBJ1-4; D call uncertain. Germline loops: CDR1 SQVTM, CDR2 ANQGSEA. The germline V and J ends were trimmed by 7 bases and 1 base, with 13 bases remaining between them. The CDR3 is made up of 14 amino acids. The CDR3 reads CSAANTRTNEKLFF. In nucleotides, the CDR3 is TGCAGCGCTGCCAACACAAGAACTAATGAAAAACTGTTTTTT.

The gene calls are TRBV5-6 and TRBJ1-2; no definite D call. The CDR3 has 16 residues. Per germline, CDR1 SGHDT and CDR2 YYEEEE. V lost 4 bases and J lost 3, with 19 bases in between. The CDR3 sequence is CASSPSAGVGDYGYTF. The CDR3 DNA reads TGTGCCAGCAGCCCCTCGGCTGGGGTTGGTGACTATGGCTACACCTTC. Together with reference TRBV5-6 and TRBJ1-2, the CDR3 gives the full variable domain: DAGVTQSPTHLIKTRGQQVTLRCSPKSGHDTVSWYQQALGQGPQFIFQYYEEEERQRGNFPDRFSGHQFPNYSSELNVNALLLGDSALYLCASSPSAGVGDYGYTFGSGTRLTVV.

This chain connects TRBV28 to TRBJ1-5, with 7 bases fitting TRBD1. The germline gives CDR1 MDHEN, CDR2 SYDVKM. CDR3 length: 15 residues. The V and J ends lost 3 bases and 8 bases, in that order; junction bases with no gene match: 10. The CDR3 DNA is TGTGCCAGCAGTTTGGGGAGACAGGGCCATAAGCCCCAGCATTTT. Amino acid sequence: CASSLGRQGHKPQHF.